This TCR beta chain appears in the sequencing data of a study of shared clonotypes between healthy human individuals. Clones were sequenced by immunoSEQ multiplex PCR, and TCRdb holds only the in-frame ones, with some missing. The sample carries hundreds of thousands of clones, approximately 79% recorded once. The CDR3 is 14 amino acids. Germline V gives CDR1 SGHTA, CDR2 FQGNSA. The V and J ends lost 3 bases and 6 bases respectively, with 15 bases between them. With respect to this clone: Its target is not known.

Naive CD45RA+ and memory CD45RA-negative subsets were split from CD4+ cells. Study results and caveats: Memory subsets had estimated richness that was generally smaller than that of naive subsets.

Sequencing was performed on memory CD4+ T cells sorted from blood. Noted subset: CD45RA-negative fraction. The sequence derives from a woman in her 30s in good health. The chain joins TRBV7-2 to TRBJ2-7, with D tentatively TRBD2 (6 bases). In DNA form, the CDR3 reads TGTGCCAGCAGCTTCTTACCGGGAGAGGGCGAGCAGTACTTC. This encodes CASSFLPGEGEQYF.